This TCR beta chain stems from a study of response to subunit inactivated influenza vaccine. In TCRdb, the RT-PCR reads were re-called with MiXCR into one record per CDR3 protein. The sample records hundreds of thousands of distinct CDR3 sequences, roughly 15% being singletons. Per the germline V gene, CDR1 is SQVTM and CDR2 is ANQGSEA. Trimming shortened V by 6 bases and J by 6 bases, and 21 bases separated the two germline ends. This CDR3 has 15 amino acids. This clonotype was found a few times. This chain links TRBV29-1 with TRBJ2-1; tentatively, D is TRBD1 (5 bases). The material was PBMCs from blood, obtained 14 days before vaccination. The source of this sequence is a man aged 50 to 59 who received an inactivated influenza vaccine. CDR3 bases: TGCAGCGTCGATTCGGGCCCTCTTGGGGCCAATGAGCAGTTCTTC. Amino acid sequence: CSVDSGPLGANEQFF.